Below are 9 T cell receptor beta chains sequenced from a single sample in a study of identical twins (dated by TCRdb to 2016 to 2017). The method behind the library was 5' RACE. The sequencer was an Illumina HiSeq 2000. Starting from the raw public reads, TCRdb applied fastp trimming at Q25, assembled clones with MiXCR and retained in-frame beta chains. Rows with one shared CDR3 protein collapse into an entry with the most common genes and DNA. This sample gives roughly 720,000 distinct CDR3 sequences in total; 18% of them show up just once. The ten biggest clones cover about an eighth of the sample. This sample also belongs to another study, concerning T cells expressing NK-cell markers.

Sequences were obtained from PBMCs. The source is a woman aged 18-30 years in good health.

The V gene is TRBV5-1, the J gene TRBJ1-2, with D possibly being TRBD1 (5 bases). Germline-derived CDR1 and CDR2 are SGHRS and YFSETQ. V lost 4 bases and J 4 bases, leaving 8 bases between the germline ends. The length of the CDR3 is 12 residues. In DNA form, the CDR3 reads TGCGCCAGCAGCAGGGACGTCTATGGCTACACCTTC. Translated, it gives CASSRDVYGYTF.

This clonotype was counted between two and nine times. The gene calls are TRBV3-1 and TRBJ1-1, with TRBD1 matching over 7 bases. Germline V gives CDR1 LGHDT, CDR2 YNNKEL (reference sequence). Trimming at V came to 2 bases and at J to 6 bases, leaving 6 bases not matched to a gene. The CDR3 consists of 14 residues. The CDR3 loop reads CASSQRTGDPEAFF. The CDR3 DNA follows: TGTGCCAGCAGCCAACGCACAGGGGATCCTGAAGCTTTCTTT.

Turning to this clonotype: Given a much more abundant clone one base away, this may be a read error. The chain has TRBV6-1 and TRBJ2-7; D not certain. Germline values: CDR1 MNHNS, CDR2 SASEGT. Trimming took off 8 bases at V and 0 bases at J, with 11 bases between the two ends. This CDR3 has 13 residues. Here the CDR3 DNA reads TGTGCCAGCGGCCCGCATTCCTCCTACGAGCAGTACTTC. It is translated as CASGPHSSYEQYF.

V usage is TRBV7-2 and J usage is TRBJ2-1, with 10 bases that match TRBD2. Looked up from germline, CDR1 is SGHTA and CDR2 is FQGNSA. This CDR3 is 13 amino acids long. V dropped 5 bases and J dropped 9; count of bases not matched to a gene: 4. The CDR3 loop is CASSGWTSGEQFF. The CDR3 bases are TGTGCCAGCAGCGGATGGACTAGCGGTGAGCAGTTCTTC.

In this sample, this clonotype turned up a few times. V and J are TRBV6-5 and TRBJ2-2; D might be TRBD2 (6 bases). Trimming took off 0 bases at V and 5 bases at J, with 10 bases between the two ends. CDR1 is MNHEY, CDR2 SVGAGI, per germline. This CDR3 has 15 amino acids. The CDR3, as DNA: TGTGCCAGCAGTTACTCTTTAGGAGGGACCGGGGAGCTGTTTTTT. Residues: CASSYSLGGTGELFF.

In this sample, this clonotype turned up a few times. The chain couples TRBV20-1 to TRBJ1-3; D call uncertain. Per germline, CDR1 DFQATT and CDR2 SNEGSKA (reference sequence). This CDR3 comprises 15 residues. V lost 0 bases and J lost 0, with 9 bases in between. The CDR3 loop is CSARDRPHSGNTIYF. DNA of the CDR3: TGCAGTGCTAGAGATCGGCCACACTCTGGAAACACCATATATTTT.

This clonotype was recorded a few times. The chain recombines TRBV6-2 or TRBV6-3 with TRBJ2-1, with D uncertain. Germline-derived CDR1 and CDR2 are MNHEY and SVGEGT. V was pared by 3 bases and J by 0 bases, with 12 bases between. This CDR3 has 16 residues. CDR3 protein: CASSYGPSSSYNEQFF. Written as DNA, the CDR3 is TGTGCCAGCAGTTATGGGCCATCCTCCTCCTACAATGAGCAGTTCTTC.

The chain employs TRBV2 and TRBJ2-7; D is unclear. V dropped 5 bases and J dropped 0 bases, with 11 bases sitting between them. Germline V lookup: CDR1 SNHLY, CDR2 FYNNEI. This CDR3 is built from 14 residues. Here the CDR3 DNA reads TGTGCCAGCAGTTATGGACGGAACTCCTACGAGCAGTACTTC. Translated: CASSYGRNSYEQYF.

The CDR3 DNA follows: TGCAGCGTTAGATCCGACAGGGGGTATGGCTACACCTTC. Translating gives CSVRSDRGYGYTF. The genes are TRBV29-1 and TRBJ1-2; 9 positions match TRBD1. The CDR3 sequence is 13 residues long. The germline gives CDR1 SQVTM, CDR2 ANQGSEA. V shed 5 bases, J shed 5 bases, and the junction held 6 bases outside the gene matches.